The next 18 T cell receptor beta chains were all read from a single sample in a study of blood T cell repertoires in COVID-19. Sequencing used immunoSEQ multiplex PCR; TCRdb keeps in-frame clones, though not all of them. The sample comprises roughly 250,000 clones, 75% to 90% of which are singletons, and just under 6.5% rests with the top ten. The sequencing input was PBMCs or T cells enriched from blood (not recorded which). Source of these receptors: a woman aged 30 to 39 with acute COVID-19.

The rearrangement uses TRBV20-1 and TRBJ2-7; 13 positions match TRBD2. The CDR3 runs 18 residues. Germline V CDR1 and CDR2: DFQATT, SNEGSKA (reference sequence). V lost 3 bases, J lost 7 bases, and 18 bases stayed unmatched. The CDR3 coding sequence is TGCAGTGCTAGTAAATCACCCTGGGGACTAGCGGGATTAGGGGAGCAGTACTTC. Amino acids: CSASKSPWGLAGLGEQYF.

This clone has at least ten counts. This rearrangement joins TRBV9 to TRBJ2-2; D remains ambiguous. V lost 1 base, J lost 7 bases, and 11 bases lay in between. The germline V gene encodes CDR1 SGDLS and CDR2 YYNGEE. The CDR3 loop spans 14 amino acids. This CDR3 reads CASSVTSADGELFF. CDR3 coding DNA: TGTGCCAGCAGCGTAACCTCCGCGGACGGGGAGCTGTTTTTT.

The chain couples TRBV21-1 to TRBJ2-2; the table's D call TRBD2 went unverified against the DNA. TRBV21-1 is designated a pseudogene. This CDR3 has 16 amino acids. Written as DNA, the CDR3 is TGTGCCAGCAGCAAATTAAGCGGGAGGGCCTCGGGGGAGCTGTTTTTT. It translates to CASSKLSGRASGELFF.

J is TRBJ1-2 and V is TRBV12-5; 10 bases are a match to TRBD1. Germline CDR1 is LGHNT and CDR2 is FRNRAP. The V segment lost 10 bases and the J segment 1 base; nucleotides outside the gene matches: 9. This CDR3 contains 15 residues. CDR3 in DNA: TGTGCTATTCCGACAGGGGGCAACAGTAACTATGGCTACACCTTC. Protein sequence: CAIPTGGNSNYGYTF. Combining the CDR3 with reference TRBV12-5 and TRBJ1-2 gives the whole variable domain DARVTQTPRHKVTEMGQEVTMRCQPILGHNTVFWYRQTMMQGLELLAYFRNRAPLDDSGMPKDRFSAEMPDATLATLKIQPSEPRDSAVYFCAIPTGGNSNYGYTFGSGTRLTVV.

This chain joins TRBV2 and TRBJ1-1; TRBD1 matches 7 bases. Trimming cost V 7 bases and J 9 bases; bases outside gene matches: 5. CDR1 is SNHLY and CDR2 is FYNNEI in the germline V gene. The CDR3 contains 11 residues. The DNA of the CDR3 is TGTGCCAGCACTATGACAGGGAAAGCTTTCTTT. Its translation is CASTMTGKAFF.

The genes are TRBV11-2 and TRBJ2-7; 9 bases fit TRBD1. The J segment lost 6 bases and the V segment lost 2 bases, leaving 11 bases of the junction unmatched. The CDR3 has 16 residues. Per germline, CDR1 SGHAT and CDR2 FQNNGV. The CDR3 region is CASSLRPGQGSVEQYF. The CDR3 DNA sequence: TGTGCCAGCAGCTTAAGGCCGGGACAGGGATCGGTCGAGCAGTACTTC.

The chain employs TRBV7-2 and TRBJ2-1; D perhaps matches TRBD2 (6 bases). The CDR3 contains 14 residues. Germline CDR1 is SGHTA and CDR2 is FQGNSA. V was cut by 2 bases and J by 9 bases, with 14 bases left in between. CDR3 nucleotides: TGTGCCAGCAGCTTACGGGGGATCTCCCCTGAGCAGTTCTTC. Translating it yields CASSLRGISPEQFF.

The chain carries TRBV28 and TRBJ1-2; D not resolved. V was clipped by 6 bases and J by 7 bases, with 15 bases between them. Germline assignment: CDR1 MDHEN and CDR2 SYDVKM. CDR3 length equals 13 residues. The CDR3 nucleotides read TGTGCCAGCAGGGTCGGCGGCACGGGTGGCTACACCTTC. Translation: CASRVGGTGGYTF.

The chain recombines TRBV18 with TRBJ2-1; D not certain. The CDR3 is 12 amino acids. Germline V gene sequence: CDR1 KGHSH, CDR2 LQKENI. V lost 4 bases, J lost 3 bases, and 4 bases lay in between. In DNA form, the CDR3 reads TGTGCCAGCTCACTATACTACAATGAGCAGTTCTTC. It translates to CASSLYYNEQFF.

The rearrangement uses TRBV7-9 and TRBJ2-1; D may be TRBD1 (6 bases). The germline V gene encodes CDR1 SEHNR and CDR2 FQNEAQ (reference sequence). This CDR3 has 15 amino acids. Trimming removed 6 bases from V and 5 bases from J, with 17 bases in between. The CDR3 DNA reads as TGTGCCAGCAGACCGATAGACAGGTCAAACAATGAGCAGTTCTTC. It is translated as CASRPIDRSNNEQFF.

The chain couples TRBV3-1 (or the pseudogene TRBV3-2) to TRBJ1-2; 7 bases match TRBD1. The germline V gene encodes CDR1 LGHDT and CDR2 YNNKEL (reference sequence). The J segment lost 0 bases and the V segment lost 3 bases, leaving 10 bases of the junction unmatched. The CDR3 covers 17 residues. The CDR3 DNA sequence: TGTGCCAGCAGCCAGAACACCCGCGGGACAGCTAACTATGGCTACACCTTC. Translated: CASSQNTRGTANYGYTF.

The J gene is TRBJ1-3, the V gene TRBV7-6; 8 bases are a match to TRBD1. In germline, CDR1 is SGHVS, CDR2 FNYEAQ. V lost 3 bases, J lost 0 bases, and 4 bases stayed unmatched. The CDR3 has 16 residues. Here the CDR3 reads CASSLGTGFSGNTIYF. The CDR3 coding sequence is TGTGCCAGCAGCTTGGGGACAGGTTTCTCTGGAAACACCATATATTTT.

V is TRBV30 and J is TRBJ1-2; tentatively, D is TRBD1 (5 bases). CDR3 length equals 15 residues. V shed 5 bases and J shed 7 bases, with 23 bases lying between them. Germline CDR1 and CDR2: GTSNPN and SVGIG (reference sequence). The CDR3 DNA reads TGTGCCTGGTCCTCTTCCGCAGGGTTTGTCGCTGGCTACACCTTC. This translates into CAWSSSAGFVAGYTF. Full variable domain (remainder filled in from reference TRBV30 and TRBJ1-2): SQTIHQWPATLVQPVGSPLSLECTVEGTSNPNLYWYRQAAGRGLQLLFYSVGIGQISSEVPQNLSASRPQDRQFILSSKKLLLSDSGFYLCAWSSSAGFVAGYTFGSGTRLTVV.

CDR3 sequence (DNA): TGTGCCAGCAGTCCACGGACAGGATACTTCGACACCTTC. Protein sequence: CASSPRTGYFDTF. V and J are TRBV6-5 and TRBJ1-2, with 7 nucleotides matching TRBD1. CDR1 is MNHEY, CDR2 SVGAGI, per germline. There are 13 residues in the CDR3. J lost 12 bases, V lost 5 bases, and 12 bases had no gene match.

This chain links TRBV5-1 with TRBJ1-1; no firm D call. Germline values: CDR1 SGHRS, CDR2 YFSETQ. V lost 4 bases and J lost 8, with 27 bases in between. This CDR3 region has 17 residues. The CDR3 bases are TGCGCCAGCAGCGAGAACCCACCCGGGTCTCCCCCTCGCGAAGCTTTCTTT. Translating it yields CASSENPPGSPPREAFF. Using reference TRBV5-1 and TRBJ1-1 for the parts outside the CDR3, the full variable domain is KAGVTQTPRYLIKTRGQQVTLSCSPISGHRSVSWYQQTPGQGLQFLFEYFSETQRNKGNFPGRFSGRQFSNSRSEMNVSTLELGDSALYLCASSENPPGSPPREAFFGQGTRLTVV.

CDR3 bases: TGTGCCAGCAGCCTACTAGGGACAGATACGCAGTATTTT. Amino acid sequence: CASSLLGTDTQYF. The V and J genes are TRBV11-2 and TRBJ2-3, with a possible D match to TRBD2 (5 bases). Looked up from germline, CDR1 is SGHAT and CDR2 is FQNNGV. With 5 bases removed from V and 3 bases from J, the gap between germline ends came to 9 bases. The CDR3 is 13 amino acids. Supplemented by reference TRBV11-2 and TRBJ2-3, the full variable domain reads EAGVAQSPRYKIIEKRQSVAFWCNPISGHATLYWYQQILGQGPKLLIQFQNNGVVDDSQLPKDRFSAERLKGVDSTLKIQPAKLEDSAVYLCASSLLGTDTQYFGPGTRLTVL.

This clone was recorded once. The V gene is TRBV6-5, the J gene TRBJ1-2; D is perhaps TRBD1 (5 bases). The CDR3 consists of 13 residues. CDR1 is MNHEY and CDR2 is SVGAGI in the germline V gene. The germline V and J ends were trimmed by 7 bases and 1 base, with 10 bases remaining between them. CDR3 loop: CASTDQGNYGYTF. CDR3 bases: TGTGCCAGCACGGACCAGGGTAACTATGGCTACACCTTC.

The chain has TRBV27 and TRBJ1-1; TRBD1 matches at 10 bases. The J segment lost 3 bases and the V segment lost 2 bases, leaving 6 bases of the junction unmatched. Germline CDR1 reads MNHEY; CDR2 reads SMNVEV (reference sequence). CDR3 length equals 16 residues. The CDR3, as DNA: TGTGCCAGCAGTTTACTCCCCGGGACAGGGGACACTGAAGCTTTCTTT. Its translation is CASSLLPGTGDTEAFF.